The entry below describes one TCR beta chain. Its specific antigen is unknown. No clone much larger than this one lies a single base away; base qualities are absent. TCRbeta CDR3 regions were amplified from genomic DNA by means of the immunoSEQ Assay, a bias-controlled multiplex PCR. As for the original processing: Within the assay, amplification of reference gene primers was used to estimate how many nucleated cells each sample contained. To quantify the absolute abundance of each unique TCRbeta CDR3 rearrangement, sequence reads were collapsed and filtered. For each sample, productive Simpson clonality was calculated by taking the square root of Simpson's diversity index across productive rearrangements. In TCRdb, the immuneACCESS table is reduced to in-frame sequences with V and J assigned. These tables do not hold every clone; where another copy was compared, an unresolved V gene accounts for under half, and the others remain unexplained. That table furnishes V, J and clone size, whereas the DNA furnished D and trimming. Counted in this sample were some 200,000 clones; 87% of them appeared once. Together, the top ten hold 0.85% to 0.95% of the sample.

Samples from volunteer blood donors who had recovered from COVID-19 were contributed by a second Seattle source. Whole blood was collected in K2EDTA tubes by collaborating institutions according to the institutions' own protocols. Collaborator samples were shipped for TCRbeta analysis as frozen whole blood, isolated PBMCs, or DNA extracted from either sample type. These data belong to a study of blood T cell repertoires in COVID-19 (dated by TCRdb to 2018 to 2020). In the study overall: Samples covering the acute and convalescent phases of COVID-19 were provided by collaborators in the United States, Italy and Spain. The prospective study material was composed of cDNA or gDNA derived from T cells, B-cell-depleted T cells, or PBMCs. The repertoires were released in a freely available public database meant as a resource for research on the immune response to SARS-CoV-2. Subjects who had been exposed to COVID-19, were actively infected with it, or had recovered from it provided the deeply sampled blood TCRbeta repertoires that made up the dataset. A de-identified subject ID, COVID-19 status, age in years and sex were almost always included in the sample metadata. Samples came from the ongoing ImmuneRACE study (first 160 participants) plus 1,254 subjects from 6 global collaborators. HLA class I and class II types, where available, came from metadata supplied by the sample provider rather than from assay-based typing.

The junction shows trimming of 7 bases on V and 4 bases on J, plus 20 bases between the germline ends. The CDR3 runs 15 residues from the cysteine to the valine. Only the CDR3 DNA is retained, 45 bases long and in frame from the first base. The germline V gene specifies MDHEN as CDR1 and SYDVKM as CDR2. Study-level results and caveats: The amount of clinical and demographic metadata varied by source and participant and was provided uncurated.

The specimen sequenced was peripheral blood. The chain joins TRBV28 to TRBJ2-7; perhaps TRBD2 is the D gene, with 7 bases matching. This TCR was recovered from a woman under 30 who had recovered from COVID-19. The CDR3 in this case is CASNLRVRGAYEQYV. At the DNA level, the sequence is TGTGCCAGCAACCTAAGAGTTCGGGGGGCGTACGAGCAGTACGTC.